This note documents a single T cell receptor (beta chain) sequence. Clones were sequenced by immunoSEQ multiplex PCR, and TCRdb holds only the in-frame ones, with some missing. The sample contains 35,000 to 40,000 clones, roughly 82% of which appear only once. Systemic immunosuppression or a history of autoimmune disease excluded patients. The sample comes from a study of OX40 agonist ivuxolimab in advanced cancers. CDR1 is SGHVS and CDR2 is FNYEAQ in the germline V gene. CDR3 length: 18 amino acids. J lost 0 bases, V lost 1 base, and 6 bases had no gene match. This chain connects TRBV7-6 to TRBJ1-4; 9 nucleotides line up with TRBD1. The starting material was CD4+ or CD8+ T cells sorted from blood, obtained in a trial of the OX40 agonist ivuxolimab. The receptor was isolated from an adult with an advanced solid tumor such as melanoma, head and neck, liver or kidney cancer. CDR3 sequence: CASSLDDRGGTTNEKLFF. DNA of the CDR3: TGTGCCAGCAGCTTAGATGACAGGGGGGGAACAACTAATGAAAAACTGTTTTTT.